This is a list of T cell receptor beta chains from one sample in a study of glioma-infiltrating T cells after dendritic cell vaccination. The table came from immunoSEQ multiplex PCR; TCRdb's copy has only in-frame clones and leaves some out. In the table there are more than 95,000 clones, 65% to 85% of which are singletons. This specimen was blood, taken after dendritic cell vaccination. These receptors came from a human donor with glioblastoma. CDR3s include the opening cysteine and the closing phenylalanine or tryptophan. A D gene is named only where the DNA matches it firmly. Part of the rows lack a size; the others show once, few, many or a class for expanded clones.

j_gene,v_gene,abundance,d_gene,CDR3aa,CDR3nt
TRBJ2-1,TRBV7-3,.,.,CASSSGTLNEQFF,TGTGCCAGCAGCTCGGGGACTCTCAATGAGCAGTTCTTC
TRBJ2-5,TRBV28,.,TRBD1,CASSLPRQGQETQYF,TGTGCCAGCAGTTTACCCCGACAGGGACAAGAGACCCAGTACTTC
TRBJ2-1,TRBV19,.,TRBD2,CASSVRDYSYNEQFF,TGTGCCAGTAGTGTCCGGGACTACTCCTACAATGAGCAGTTCTTC
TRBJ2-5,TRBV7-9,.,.,CASSLTRSGETQYF,TGTGCCAGCAGCTTAACCCGGTCAGGGGAGACCCAGTACTTC
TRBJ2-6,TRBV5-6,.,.,CASSFLNPDKVSGANVLTF,TGTGCCAGCAGCTTTTTAAATCCAGACAAAGTCTCTGGGGCCAACGTCCTGACTTTC
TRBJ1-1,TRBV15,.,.,CATSRPRDTNLNTEAFF,TGTGCCACCAGCCGCCCACGGGACACCAACCTGAACACTGAAGCTTTCTTT
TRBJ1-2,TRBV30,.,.,CASKGNGYTF,TGTGCCTCAAAGGGGAATGGCTACACCTTC
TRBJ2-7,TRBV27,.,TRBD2,CASSLSSRGTYEQYF,TGTGCCAGCAGTTTATCGTCGCGGGGGACCTACGAGCAGTACTTC
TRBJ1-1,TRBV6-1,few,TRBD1,CASSQIGDRRTEAFF,TGTGCCAGCAGCCAGATTGGGGACAGGCGGACTGAAGCTTTCTTT
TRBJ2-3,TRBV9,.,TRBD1,CASSGLQGVVPNTDTQYF,TGTGCCAGCAGCGGATTACAGGGGGTGGTTCCCAACACAGATACGCAGTATTTT
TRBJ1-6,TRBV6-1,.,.,CASSSNRDGNSPLHF,TGTGCCAGCAGTTCGAACAGGGACGGGAATTCACCCCTCCACTTT
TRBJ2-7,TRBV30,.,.,CAWSVGPGDYEQYF,TGTGCCTGGAGTGTGGGCCCAGGGGACTACGAGCAGTACTTC
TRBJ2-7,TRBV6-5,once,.,CASSYELPTSYEQYF,TGTGCCAGCAGTTATGAGTTGCCAACCTCCTACGAGCAGTACTTC
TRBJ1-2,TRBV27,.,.,CASSENRDHYGYTF,TGTGCCAGCAGCGAAAACAGGGACCACTATGGCTACACCTTC
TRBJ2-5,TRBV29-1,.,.,CSVGLAETQYF,TGCAGCGTTGGTTTAGCGGAGACCCAGTACTTC
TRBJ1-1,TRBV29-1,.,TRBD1,CSVRTGGMNTEAFF,TGCAGCGTTCGGACAGGAGGGATGAACACTGAAGCTTTCTTT
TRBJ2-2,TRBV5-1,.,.,CASSLAGQGSTGELFF,TGCGCCAGCAGCTTGGCGGGCCAGGGTAGCACCGGGGAGCTGTTTTTT
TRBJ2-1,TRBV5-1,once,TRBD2,CASSFPRGAYNEQFF,TGCGCCAGCAGCTTCCCGCGGGGGGCCTACAATGAGCAGTTCTTC
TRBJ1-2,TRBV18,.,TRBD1,CASSPDRAYGYTF,TGTGCCAGCTCACCGGACAGGGCTTATGGCTACACCTTC
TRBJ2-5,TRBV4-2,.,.,CASSQDHRSQYF,TGTGCCAGCAGCCAAGATCATCGCAGCCAGTACTTC
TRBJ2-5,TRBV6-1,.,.,CASSEILARGTQYF,TGTGCCAGCAGTGAAATACTGGCCCGAGGGACCCAGTACTTC
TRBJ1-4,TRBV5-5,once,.,CASSFELLSEKLFF,TGTGCCAGCAGCTTTGAGCTTCTGAGTGAAAAACTGTTTTTT
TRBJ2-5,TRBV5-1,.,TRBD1,CASSPTTGVGETQYF,TGCGCCAGCAGCCCCACGACAGGGGTTGGCGAGACCCAGTACTTC
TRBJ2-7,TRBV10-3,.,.,CAISDLYEQYF,TGTGCCATCAGTGACCTCTACGAGCAGTACTTC
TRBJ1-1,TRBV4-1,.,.,CASSQDLGANTEAFF,TGCGCCAGCAGCCAAGATCTAGGGGCGAACACTGAAGCTTTCTTT
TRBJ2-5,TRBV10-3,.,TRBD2,CAISERDKETQYF,TGTGCCATCTCCGAGCGGGATAAAGAGACCCAGTACTTC
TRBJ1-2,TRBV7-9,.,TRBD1,CASSLGGGNYGYTF,TGTGCCAGCAGCTTAGGAGGGGGCAACTATGGCTACACCTTC
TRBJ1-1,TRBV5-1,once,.,CASSFGRNTEAFF,TGCGCCAGCAGCTTTGGGAGGAACACTGAAGCTTTCTTT
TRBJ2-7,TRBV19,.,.,CASSGRGTFEQYF,TGTGCCAGTAGTGGCAGGGGTACGTTCGAGCAGTACTTC
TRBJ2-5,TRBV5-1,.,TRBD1,CASSRQADREETQYF,TGCGCCAGCAGCCGCCAGGCGGACAGGGAAGAGACCCAGTACTTC
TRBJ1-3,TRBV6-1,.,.,CASRTTGSSGNTIYF,TGTGCCAGCAGGACAACAGGGTCCTCTGGAAACACCATATATTTT
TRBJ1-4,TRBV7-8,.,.,CASSLVLGGTEKLFF,TGTGCCAGCAGCTTAGTGTTGGGGGGTACTGAAAAACTGTTTTTT
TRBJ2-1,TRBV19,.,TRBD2,CASSFRDYRNNEQFF,TGTGCCAGTAGTTTTCGGGACTACCGTAACAATGAGCAGTTCTTC
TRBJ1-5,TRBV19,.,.,CASKRIGGAVNQPQHF,TGTGCCAGTAAGAGAATCGGGGGGGCAGTCAATCAGCCCCAGCATTTT
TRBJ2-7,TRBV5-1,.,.,CASSRDYEQYF,TGCGCCAGCAGCAGAGACTACGAGCAGTACTTC
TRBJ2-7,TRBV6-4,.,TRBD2,CANPEGRATVYEQYF,TGTGCCAACCCCGAGGGGAGGGCAACGGTCTACGAGCAGTACTTC
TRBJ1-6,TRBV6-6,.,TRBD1,CASSFDRVNNSPLHF,TGTGCCAGCAGTTTCGACAGGGTGAATAATTCACCCCTCCACTTT
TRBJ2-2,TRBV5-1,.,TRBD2,CASSATSGGSTGELFF,TGCGCCAGCAGCGCCACTAGCGGGGGGTCCACCGGGGAGCTGTTTTTT
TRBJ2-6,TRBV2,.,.,CASSVGFSSGANVLTF,TGTGCCAGCAGTGTGGGCTTTAGCTCTGGGGCCAACGTCCTGACTTTC
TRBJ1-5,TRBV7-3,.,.,CASSLIPGQPQHF,TGTGCCAGCAGCTTAATCCCGGGTCAGCCCCAGCATTTT
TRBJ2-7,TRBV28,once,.,CASRTAGRSYEQYF,TGTGCCAGCAGAACCGCTGGGCGATCCTACGAGCAGTACTTC